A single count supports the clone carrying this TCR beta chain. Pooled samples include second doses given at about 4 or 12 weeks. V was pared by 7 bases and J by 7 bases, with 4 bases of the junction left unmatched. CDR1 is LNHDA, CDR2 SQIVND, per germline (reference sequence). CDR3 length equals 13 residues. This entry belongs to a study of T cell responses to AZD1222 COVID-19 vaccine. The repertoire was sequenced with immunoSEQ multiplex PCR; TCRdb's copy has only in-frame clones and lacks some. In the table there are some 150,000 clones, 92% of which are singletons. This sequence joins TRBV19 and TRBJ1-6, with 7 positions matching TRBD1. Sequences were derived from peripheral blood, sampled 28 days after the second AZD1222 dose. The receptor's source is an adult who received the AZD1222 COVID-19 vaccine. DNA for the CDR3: TGTGCCAGTACTCGGGACAGAAATTCACCCCTCCACTTT. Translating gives CASTRDRNSPLHF.